Each of the 24 T cell receptor beta chains below was sequenced from the same sample in a study of control samples from healthy donors and cancer patients. Produced via immunoSEQ multiplex PCR; TCRdb's table is partial and in-frame only. The sample carries tens of thousands of clones, roughly 92% recorded once. The sequenced sample consisted of blood. These receptors were collected from a woman aged 45-59 years in good health.

The rearrangement uses TRBV5-1 and TRBJ1-1; 7 nucleotides line up with TRBD1. This CDR3 is 16 amino acids long. Germline CDR1 reads SGHRS; CDR2 reads YFSETQ. Losses at the gene ends were 4 bases for V and 1 base for J; bases not matched to a gene: 10. CDR3 nucleotide sequence: TGCGCCAGCAGCCCCAGACAGGGCCTCAGGAACACTGAAGCTTTCTTT. Amino acids: CASSPRQGLRNTEAFF.

V gene TRBV9 combines with J gene TRBJ2-6; D is possibly TRBD1 (6 bases). Between the trimmed V and J ends, which lost 3 bases and 0 bases, there was a span of 10 bases. CDR3 length: 16 residues. Germline values: CDR1 SGDLS, CDR2 YYNGEE. The chain's CDR3 is CASSGARGSGANVLTF. The CDR3 DNA reads TGTGCCAGCAGCGGGGCCAGGGGCTCTGGGGCCAACGTCCTGACTTTC.

Points on this clone: Germline and junction disagree at one end, which may indicate a read error. This rearrangement joins TRBV5-5 to TRBJ2-2; TRBD1 aligns across 8 bases. The germline gives CDR1 SGHKS, CDR2 YYEKEE (reference sequence). The CDR3 length is 15 residues. The CDR3 bases are TGTGCCAGCAGTGTCAAATGGACAGGGCCCGGTGAGCTGTTTTTT. This encodes CASSVKWTGPGELFF.

The chain couples TRBV4-1 to TRBJ2-7; D gene uncertain. The V end was cut by 0 bases, the J end by 4 bases, with 7 bases between. CDR3 length: 13 residues. Germline CDR1 reads MGHRA; CDR2 reads YSYEKL. In DNA form, the CDR3 reads TGCGCCAGCAGCCAAGATCCAAGGTACGAGCAGTACTTC. It codes for CASSQDPRYEQYF.

The chain recombines TRBV28 with TRBJ1-2; the match to TRBD1 covers 9 bases. The junction had 8 bases not matched to a gene; V was cut back by 2 bases and J by 4 bases. The CDR3 runs to 16 residues. The germline V gene has CDR1 MDHEN and CDR2 SYDVKM. DNA of the CDR3: TGTGCCAGCAGTTTAGGGGGACAGGGTGTCGGCTATGGCTACACCTTC. It is translated as CASSLGGQGVGYGYTF.

The chain recombines TRBV27 with TRBJ2-7, with a possible D match to TRBD1 (5 bases). V was trimmed by 7 bases and J by 2 bases, leaving 18 bases between them. Germline lookup yields CDR1 MNHEY and CDR2 SMNVEV (reference sequence). This CDR3 is 15 amino acids long. CDR3 in amino acids: CASTLGAGAPYEQYF. CDR3 in DNA: TGTGCCAGCACCCTAGGGGCCGGCGCCCCCTACGAGCAGTACTTC.

The CDR3 reads CASSLDNAYEQYF. CDR3 DNA sequence: TGCGCCAGCAGCTTGGACAACGCCTACGAGCAGTACTTC. The chain uses TRBV5-1 and TRBJ2-7, with D hard to call. Germline loops: CDR1 SGHRS, CDR2 YFSETQ. V gave up 0 bases and J gave up 2 bases, with 6 bases separating them. The CDR3 extends over 13 amino acids.

The gene calls are TRBV5-1 and TRBJ1-2; 8 bases are shared with TRBD1. CDR1 is SGHRS and CDR2 is YFSETQ in the germline V gene. The CDR3 consists of 14 residues. V gave up 7 bases and J gave up 4 bases; unmatched junction bases: 9. CDR3: CASGIQGVGYGYTF. The DNA of the CDR3 is TGCGCCAGCGGCATACAGGGGGTTGGCTATGGCTACACCTTC.

The chain uses TRBV30 and TRBJ1-6; D is unresolved. Trimming cost V 0 bases and J 8 bases, with 20 bases left between them. The CDR3 is 17 residues long. CDR1 is GTSNPN, CDR2 SVGIG, per germline (reference sequence). The CDR3 sequence: CAWSVGPAKVRHSPLHF. CDR3 nucleotide sequence: TGTGCCTGGAGTGTAGGGCCTGCCAAGGTCCGACATTCACCCCTCCACTTT.

The CDR3 DNA sequence: TGTGCCATCAGTGAGTCCGTCGTCAGTCGTCGCTCACCCCTCCACTTT. Protein product: CAISESVVSRRSPLHF. The chain joins TRBV10-3 to TRBJ1-6; D unclear. CDR1 and CDR2 from the germline V gene are ENHRY and SYGVKD. The CDR3 loop spans 16 amino acids. The V end was cut by 0 bases, the J end by 10 bases, with 16 bases between.

This sequence joins TRBV7-9 and TRBJ2-2; D is ambiguous. The length of the CDR3 is 15 residues. Trimming pared 1 base from V and 2 bases from J, leaving 8 bases between. Germline V gives CDR1 SEHNR, CDR2 FQNEAQ (reference sequence). CDR3 nucleotides: TGTGCCAGCAGCTTAGGGGTTGCTAACACCGGGGAGCTGTTTTTT. As protein: CASSLGVANTGELFF.

This chain uses TRBV6-6 with TRBJ1-5; 9 nucleotides agree with TRBD1. The J segment lost 5 bases and the V segment lost 2 bases, leaving 4 bases of the junction unmatched. CDR1 MNHNY and CDR2 SVGAGI come from the germline V gene (reference sequence). This CDR3 region has 15 residues. The CDR3 nucleotides read TGTGCCAGCAGTTACGGGGACAGGGATCATCAGCCCCAGCATTTT. Translated: CASSYGDRDHQPQHF.

The chain recombines TRBV28 with TRBJ1-6; 7 nucleotides align to TRBD1. The germline gives CDR1 MDHEN, CDR2 SYDVKM. This CDR3 is built from 16 residues. V shed 3 bases and J 9 bases; nucleotides not matched to a gene: 11. The CDR3 loop reads CASSFPTGVRASPLHF. The CDR3 bases are TGTGCCAGCAGTTTTCCCACAGGGGTTCGGGCTTCACCCCTCCACTTT. Using reference TRBV28 and TRBJ1-6 for the parts outside the CDR3, the full variable domain is DVKVTQSSRYLVKRTGEKVFLECVQDMDHENMFWYRQDPGLGLRLIYFSYDVKMKEKGDIPEGYSVSREKKERFSLILESASTNQTSMYLCASSFPTGVRASPLHFGNGTRLTVT.

The chain links TRBV7-3 to TRBJ2-6; maybe TRBD1 (6 bases). Germline CDR1 reads SGHTA; CDR2 reads FQGTGA. The ends were cut back, 5 bases at V and 0 bases at J, with 11 bases in the middle. CDR3 length: 16 amino acids. The CDR3 DNA sequence: TGTGCCAGCAGCGCACAGGGATTCTCTGGGGCCAACGTCCTGACTTTC. Encoded protein: CASSAQGFSGANVLTF.

CDR3 in amino acids: CASSPRATGEGGEKLFF. As DNA, the CDR3 is TGCGCCAGCAGCCCCCGTGCGACCGGGGAGGGGGGTGAAAAACTGTTTTTT. The gene calls are TRBV4-3 and TRBJ1-4, with D possibly TRBD1 on 6 matching bases. This CDR3 comprises 17 residues. Trimming pared 4 bases from V and 7 bases from J, leaving 22 bases between. Germline-derived CDR1 and CDR2 are LGHNA and YSLEER.

This chain connects TRBV6-1 to TRBJ2-7; 15 bases align to TRBD2. V was clipped by 3 bases and J by 4 bases; unmatched bases: 1. The germline V gene encodes CDR1 MNHNS and CDR2 SASEGT. The CDR3 spans 15 residues. The CDR3 bases are TGTGCCAGCAGTGACGGACTAGCGGGGGGGTACGAGCAGTACTTC. Translated, it gives CASSDGLAGGYEQYF.

V gene TRBV6-5 combines with J gene TRBJ1-3; no firm D call. V gave up 2 bases and J gave up 2 bases, with 7 bases separating them. This CDR3 contains 14 residues. From germline, CDR1 is MNHEY and CDR2 SVGAGI. CDR3 nucleotide sequence: TGTGCCAGCAGTTACGGGCAGACTGGAAACACCATATATTTT. Translated: CASSYGQTGNTIYF.

The chain joins TRBV15 to TRBJ1-2; a possible D gene is TRBD1 (5 bases). V dropped 3 bases and J dropped 8 bases, with 19 bases sitting between them. The germline CDR1 and CDR2 sequences are LNHNV and YYDKDF (reference sequence). The CDR3 loop spans 15 amino acids. The CDR3 DNA sequence: TGTGCCACCAGCAGGGAGACGCAGGGATTAGGGGGCTACACCTTC. Protein sequence: CATSRETQGLGGYTF.

The V call is TRBV5-5, the J call TRBJ1-1, with TRBD1 matching 8 bases. The CDR3 extends over 18 amino acids. From germline, CDR1 is SGHKS and CDR2 YYEKEE (reference sequence). With 3 bases clipped from V and 1 base from J, the junction kept 14 bases outside the gene matches. CDR3 nucleotide sequence: TGTGCCAGCAGCTGGGATCATTGGAGGACAGGGCGGAACACTGAAGCTTTCTTT. Its protein product is CASSWDHWRTGRNTEAFF.

The chain has TRBV12-1 and TRBJ1-1. TRBV12-1 is shown as a pseudogene. CDR3 size: 20 residues. In DNA form, the CDR3 reads TGTGCCAGCAGCTTTGGGGCAGAGATATGGGGGGCATCGAGGAACACTGAAGCTTTCTTT. This codes for CASSFGAEIWGASRNTEAFF.

This rearrangement joins TRBV4-3 to TRBJ2-7, with 10 bases lining up with TRBD1. The CDR3 is 14 amino acids. The germline V gene encodes CDR1 LGHNA and CDR2 YSLEER. Trimming at V came to 4 bases and at J to 4 bases, leaving 4 bases not matched to a gene. CDR3: CASSRGQGRYEQYF. The CDR3 DNA is TGCGCCAGCAGCCGGGGACAGGGGAGGTACGAGCAGTACTTC.

The rearrangement joins TRBV2 to TRBJ1-5; no reliable D call. Germline V CDR1 and CDR2: SNHLY, FYNNEI. This CDR3 spans 15 amino acids. V shed 3 bases and J shed 5 bases, with 14 bases lying between them. In nucleotides, the CDR3 is TGTGCCAGCAGTGATGAGGGAGGGCTCCATCAGCCCCAGCATTTT. Translated: CASSDEGGLHQPQHF.

The sample holds a few counts of this clone. The genes are TRBV4-3 and TRBJ1-4; a weak D match, TRBD1 (5 bases). Germline CDR1 reads LGHNA; CDR2 reads YSLEER. V was clipped by 0 bases and J by 6 bases, with 14 bases between them. This CDR3 contains 16 residues. This chain's CDR3 is CASSQDVRGTYEKLFF. The CDR3 DNA sequence: TGCGCCAGCAGCCAAGATGTAAGGGGAACATATGAAAAACTGTTTTTT.

The CDR3 reads CAISRTAHEQYF. The DNA for the CDR3 is TGTGCCATCTCTCGGACAGCCCACGAGCAGTACTTC. The chain employs TRBV10-3 and TRBJ2-7, with D maybe TRBD1 (6 bases). The CDR3 is 12 amino acids. Germline values: CDR1 ENHRY, CDR2 SYGVKD. The V gene lost 8 bases and the J gene lost 5 bases, with 13 bases spanning the gap.